One and the same sample provided the 14 T cell receptor beta chains below, sequenced in a study of T-cell memory formation after mild COVID-19. TCRdb re-called the 5' RACE reads with MiXCR, one entry per CDR3 protein. The data show about 620,000 distinct CDR3 sequences, roughly 18% seen once. The sequenced sample was PBMCs or a T cell subset sorted from them (not recorded which). The receptors shown here come from an adult woman who had mild COVID-19 (a few samples of this study predate the infection). Cell type and time point are not known.

The chain joins TRBV10-3 to TRBJ2-7; D is ambiguous. With 4 bases removed from V and 0 bases from J, the gap between germline ends came to 10 bases. The CDR3 covers 14 residues. Germline loops: CDR1 ENHRY, CDR2 SYGVKD. CDR3 sequence (DNA): TGTGCCATCAGTGTTGAGCGAAGCTCCTACGAGCAGTACTTC. Its protein is CAISVERSSYEQYF.

This clonotype was seen a few times. V gene TRBV11-2 combines with J gene TRBJ2-7; TRBD2 aligns across 10 bases. Germline CDR1 and CDR2: SGHAT and FQNNGV. After removal of 6 bases from V and 3 bases from J, the junction contained 8 bases not matched to a gene. The CDR3 covers 15 residues. Here the CDR3 DNA reads TGTGCCAGCAGAATGGGAACTAGCGGGATCTACGAGCAGTACTTC. Amino acid sequence: CASRMGTSGIYEQYF.

The chain uses TRBV21-1 and TRBJ2-7; TRBD1 is taken as the D call from the table, unchecked against the DNA. TRBV21-1 is flagged as a pseudogene. CDR3 size: 14 residues. CDR3: CASSGPPPSYEQYF. The CDR3, as DNA: TGTGCCAGCAGCGGTCCCCCGCCCTCCTACGAGCAGTACTTC.

V gene TRBV5-1 combines with J gene TRBJ2-1; 12 bases are a match to TRBD2. Unmatched junction bases numbered 4, after V lost 0 bases and J lost 15 bases. Germline lookup yields CDR1 SGHRS and CDR2 YFSETQ. CDR3 length equals 13 residues. The CDR3 DNA reads as TGCGCCAGCAGCTTGGGACTAGCGGGGGTTTGGTTCTTC. Its protein product is CASSLGLAGVWFF. The whole variable domain, filled in from reference TRBV5-1 and TRBJ2-1, reads KAGVTQTPRYLIKTRGQQVTLSCSPISGHRSVSWYQQTPGQGLQFLFEYFSETQRNKGNFPGRFSGRQFSNSRSEMNVSTLELGDSALYLCASSLGLAGVWFFGPGTRLTVL.

This clonotype has a handful of counts. The chain combines TRBV6-6 with TRBJ1-1, with D unresolved. Germline CDR1 MNHNY, CDR2 SVGAGI (reference sequence). V shed 2 bases and J shed 4 bases, with 11 bases lying between them. The CDR3 runs 14 residues. CDR3 loop: CASSYGQSGTEAFF. The CDR3, as DNA: TGTGCCAGCAGTTACGGGCAGTCTGGCACTGAAGCTTTCTTT.

In its sample, this clonotype was seen a few times. The V gene is TRBV5-6, the J gene TRBJ2-7; TRBD2 matches 11 bases. V trimming: 5 bases; J trimming: 6 bases; junction bases outside the gene matches: 7. CDR1 is SGHDT and CDR2 is YYEEEE in the germline V gene. The CDR3 is made up of 14 amino acids. CDR3 region: CASSSSGGPGEQYF. The CDR3 region has the DNA TGTGCCAGCAGTTCTAGCGGGGGGCCCGGCGAGCAGTACTTC.

The chain employs TRBV29-1 and TRBJ1-1; D remains ambiguous. The ends were cut back, 4 bases at V and 4 bases at J, with 16 bases in the middle. The length of the CDR3 is 14 residues. The germline CDR1 and CDR2 sequences are SQVTM and ANQGSEA. The CDR3, as DNA: TGCAGCGTTGGACATGGAGGGATATCCACTGAAGCTTTCTTT. Its translation is CSVGHGGISTEAFF.

This clonotype was observed many times. The V call is TRBV7-8, the J call TRBJ2-1; D remains unclear. CDR3 length equals 13 residues. CDR1 SGHVS and CDR2 FQNEAQ come from the germline V gene. Trimming took off 3 bases at V and 4 bases at J, with 7 bases between the two ends. The CDR3 DNA reads as TGTGCCAGCAGCTTGGGCAGGTACAATGAGCAGTTCTTC. Translation gives CASSLGRYNEQFF.

The CDR3 here is CASSSLGGLAYEQYF. The CDR3 nucleotides read TGTGCCAGCAGCTCCCTGGGGGGACTAGCTTACGAGCAGTACTTC. This chain links TRBV5-6 with TRBJ2-7, with 9 nucleotides matching TRBD2. This CDR3 spans 15 amino acids. Looked up from germline, CDR1 is SGHDT and CDR2 is YYEEEE. Trimming removed 3 bases from V and 4 bases from J; junction bases left unmatched: 8.

The V call is TRBV6-1, the J call TRBJ2-3; a possible D gene is TRBD2 (6 bases). The CDR3 extends over 16 amino acids. Trimming shortened V by 2 bases and J by 5 bases, and 17 bases separated the two germline ends. The germline V gene has CDR1 MNHNS and CDR2 SASEGT. The CDR3 reads CASSETGRAGVDTQYF. CDR3 sequence (DNA): TGTGCCAGCAGTGAAACTGGTCGAGCGGGTGTAGATACGCAGTATTTT.

The chain has TRBV28 and TRBJ2-3; D might be TRBD1 or TRBD2, each matching 6 bases. The CDR3 loop spans 16 amino acids. Germline V gene data show CDR1 as MDHEN and CDR2 as SYDVKM. Deletions cut 3 bases from V and 6 bases from J, with 19 bases between. Here the CDR3 DNA reads TGTGCCAGCAGTTTTGGGGGGCCCCGAATTAGGGATACGCAGTATTTT. Amino acid sequence: CASSFGGPRIRDTQYF.

This clonotype has a handful of counts. The V and J genes are TRBV4-3 and TRBJ2-2; no clear D. Germline lookup yields CDR1 LGHNA and CDR2 YSLEER. Trimming removed 6 bases at V and 4 bases at J, with 15 bases between. CDR3 length: 15 residues. The CDR3 spells CASSKNTGSTGELFF. The CDR3 DNA follows: TGCGCCAGCAGTAAAAACACGGGTAGCACCGGGGAGCTGTTTTTT.

The gene calls are TRBV14 and TRBJ2-7, with D maybe TRBD2 (5 bases). CDR3 length: 15 amino acids. Trimming pared 4 bases from V and 7 bases from J, leaving 20 bases between. The V gene's germline CDR1 is SGHDN and CDR2 FVKESK. DNA of the CDR3: TGTGCCAGCAGCCCAGAGGGCTATCATGGATTGGAGCAGTACTTC. This codes for CASSPEGYHGLEQYF.

This chain uses TRBV27 with TRBJ1-1; 10 bases map to TRBD1. The CDR3 consists of 16 residues. The J segment lost 4 bases and the V segment lost 2 bases, leaving 7 bases of the junction unmatched. Germline V gene sequence: CDR1 MNHEY, CDR2 SMNVEV (reference sequence). The CDR3 region is CASSLVGTGVSTEAFF. DNA of the CDR3: TGTGCCAGCAGTTTAGTTGGGACAGGGGTAAGCACTGAAGCTTTCTTT.